These 9 T cell receptor beta chains came from one sample sequenced in a study of siplizumab effects on memory and regulatory T cells. The assay was immunoSEQ multiplex PCR, and TCRdb's table has in-frame clones only and misses some. The repertoire holds some 100,000 clones, with 94% as singletons. Sequenced sample: Tregs sorted from blood. These receptors originate from a human donor in good health.

The rearrangement uses TRBV5-4 and TRBJ2-5, with a possible D match to TRBD1 (6 bases). Germline V gene data show CDR1 as SGHNT and CDR2 as YYREEE (reference sequence). V lost 0 bases and J lost 5, with 11 bases in between. The CDR3 is 14 residues long. The CDR3 region is CASSLEGVGETQYF. In DNA form, the CDR3 reads TGTGCCAGCAGCTTGGAGGGGGTGGGGGAGACCCAGTACTTC.

V gene TRBV28 combines with J gene TRBJ1-4; maybe TRBD1 (5 bases). Deletions cut 6 bases from V and 10 bases from J, with 21 bases between. The CDR3 extends over 15 amino acids. Germline V lookup: CDR1 MDHEN, CDR2 SYDVKM. This CDR3 reads CASSQVGGRIGKLFF. DNA of the CDR3: TGTGCCAGCAGCCAGGTGGGGGGGAGGATCGGAAAACTGTTTTTT.

The gene calls are TRBV27 and TRBJ1-1; D is ambiguous. The CDR3 extends over 13 amino acids. Germline V gives CDR1 MNHEY, CDR2 SMNVEV (reference sequence). V dropped 5 bases and J dropped 1 base, with 8 bases sitting between them. CDR3 region: CASSGMTNTEAFF. The CDR3, as DNA: TGTGCCAGCAGTGGCATGACGAACACTGAAGCTTTCTTT.

This sequence joins TRBV2 and TRBJ2-2; no clear D gene. V lost 4 bases to trimming and J lost 3 bases, with 6 bases between them. The CDR3 length is 13 residues. CDR1 is SNHLY, CDR2 FYNNEI, per germline. The CDR3 nucleotides are TGTGCCAGCAGTGGGACGTACACCGGGGAGCTGTTTTTT. This encodes CASSGTYTGELFF.

This chain uses TRBV4-1 with TRBJ2-2; 12 bases line up with TRBD2. There are 16 residues in the CDR3. V dropped 1 base and J dropped 10; count of bases not matched to a gene: 7. The germline CDR1 and CDR2 sequences are MGHRA and YSYEKL. Here the CDR3 DNA reads TGCGCCAGCAGCCAAGTCACTAGCGGGAGGACTAAGGAGCTGTTTTTT. Residues: CASSQVTSGRTKELFF.

The genes are TRBV7-3 and TRBJ2-2, with a weak D call TRBD1 (6 bases). Germline V CDR1 and CDR2: SGHTA, FQGTGA. V was cut by 2 bases and J by 6 bases, with 13 bases left in between. The CDR3 length is 15 residues. CDR3: CASSLGTQQAGELFF. The CDR3 coding sequence is TGTGCCAGCAGCTTAGGGACACAGCAGGCCGGGGAGCTGTTTTTT.

This clone was picked up one time. CDR3 region: CASSFLGPTANTEAFF. The CDR3 nucleotides are TGCGCCAGCAGCTTCTTAGGTCCAACCGCCAACACTGAAGCTTTCTTT. V is TRBV5-1 and J is TRBJ1-1, with D hard to call. The V and J ends lost 2 bases and 2 bases respectively, with 16 bases between them. There are 16 residues in the CDR3. Germline values: CDR1 SGHRS, CDR2 YFSETQ.

This chain uses TRBV18 with TRBJ1-2; 8 bases are shared with TRBD1. Germline values: CDR1 KGHSH, CDR2 LQKENI. The CDR3 has 14 residues. After removal of 4 bases from V and 8 bases from J, the junction contained 9 bases not matched to a gene. The CDR3 here is CASSLRTGIYGYTF. CDR3 coding DNA: TGTGCCAGCTCACTGAGGACAGGGATCTACGGCTACACCTTC.

V gene TRBV5-6 combines with J gene TRBJ2-5; 7 positions agree with TRBD1. The germline V gene has CDR1 SGHDT and CDR2 YYEEEE. V was clipped by 3 bases and J by 5 bases; unmatched bases: 10. CDR3 size: 15 residues. CDR3 in amino acids: CASSYIQGFAETQYF. CDR3 nucleotide sequence: TGTGCCAGCAGCTACATACAGGGGTTCGCTGAGACCCAGTACTTC.